Below, one TCR beta chain is given with its context. Its target antigen remains unknown. Qualities for individual bases were not recorded, and no much larger clone is one base off. The sample belongs to a study of immune aging and cytomegalovirus after organ transplant (TCRdb year 2021). About the study as a whole: Three-drug immunosuppression with prednisone, tacrolimus, and mycophenolate was given to all transplant recipients. Overall study results and their limits: CD57 was not measured in the sequencing data, so a conservative gene-based aging definition was used instead. Large clones contained a higher proportion of TEMRA cells, and the seven largest clones (roughly 2,000 cells) acquired aged and TEMRA cells while losing TCM cells. Post-transplant increases in aged-phenotype cells were observed regardless of clone size, following viremia and occurring earlier in large clones (days 200-264) than in small clones.

From the cysteine up to the phenylalanine, the CDR3 has a length of 16 residues. The read is trimmed to its CDR3 DNA, 48 bases read in frame from base 1. The germline V gene (reference sequence) supplies CDR1 LNHDA and CDR2 SQIVND. V drops 4 bases and J drops 0 bases, leaving 13 bases in between. Library construction relied on single-cell sequencing. These reads were obtained on an Illumina NovaSeq 6000. The BD Rhapsody Targeted mRNA and AbSeq Reagent Kit, in a microwell format, was used for cell capture and library preparation. Libraries were prepared to cover TCR, sample tags, AbSeq, and targeted mRNA from the Human T-Cell Expression Panel plus custom TOX and TOX2 primers. Libraries were sequenced on an Illumina NovaSeq. The authors' pipeline ran thus. The analysis covered roughly 9,600 cells in total, of which fewer than 8,500 were CD8 T cells and 4,000 to 5,000 were CD8 T cells with an identifiable TCR CDR3. Raw data were processed with the BD Rhapsody Targeted Analysis Pipeline with V(D)J processing on the Seven Bridges Genomics platform. Quality control, Sample Tag demultiplexing with Lex-BDSMK, clone identification with VDJ Explorer, and Seurat clustering were all done in SeqGeq 1.6.0. Clones making up <1% of CD8 T cells were classified as non-expanded, and clones making up >2.5% of the sample were classified as clonal expansions. TCRdb ran its own pipeline on the public reads, namely fastp trimming at Q25 and MiXCR clone calling, and kept in-frame beta chains. Merged by CDR3 protein, the rows form single entries marked with the most common genes and DNA. The V and J calls were not made by the authors but by TCRdb's processing. The sample table shows about 20,000 distinct CDR3 sequences, and about a third are seen once. The biggest ten clones account for less than 30% of the sample.

The time point label, as the study defines it: five sample-tagged time points from pre-transplant (day -1) to day 368 post-transplant, pooled. Thawed PBMC were stimulated for eleven to twelve hours with a CMV IE-1 overlapping peptide library without transport inhibitors. Thawed cells were rested overnight and then stimulated in R10 medium with CD28/CD49d costimulation. The IE-1 peptide library was made up of 15-amino-acid peptides with 11-amino-acid overlaps. Samples from each time point were barcoded using BD Single-Cell Multiplexing Kit Sample Tags, then pooled and stained with oligo-conjugated anti-CD45RA and sorting antibodies. A BD FACSAria III was used to sort CMV-responsive CD8+CD137+ and CD4+CD154+ T cells at 4-way purity. Blood samples were drawn into EDTA vacutainers and processed by Ficoll gradient within 1-24 hours.

Recombination connected TRBV19 to TRBJ2-1; no D gene call is confident. This specimen was CMV peptide-activated CD4+ and CD8+ T cells sorted from blood, taken at five time points, pooled. The sample's cell subset or site, from its label and the paper: sorted CD8+CD137+ and CD4+CD154+ T cells after 12 h CMV IE-1 peptide stimulation. This receptor was taken from a female donor who had a heart transplant and CMV viremia. CDR3 reads: CASSTDQANSYNEQFF. The DNA sequence is as follows: TGTGCCAGTAGTACAGATCAGGCGAACTCCTACAATGAGCAGTTCTTC. Here the CDR3 is joined to the reference TRBV19 and TRBJ2-1 genes, and the full variable domain is: DGGITQSPKYLFRKEGQNVTLSCEQNLNHDAMYWYRQDPGQGLRLIYYSQIVNDFQKGDIAEGYSVSREKKESFPLTVTSAQKNPTAFYLCASSTDQANSYNEQFFGPGTRLTVL.